These 5 T cell receptor beta chains came from one sample sequenced in a study of cytotoxic CD8 clonotypes in ibrutinib-treated CLL. Method: immunoSEQ multiplex PCR; TCRdb's copy keeps in-frame clones and lacks some. The sample comprises some 310,000 clones, roughly 79% of which are singletons, and over 5.5% rests with the top ten. The input for sequencing was PBMCs, taken before ibrutinib treatment. Source of these receptors: a human donor with chronic lymphocytic leukemia.

The chain couples TRBV7-7 to TRBJ2-7; no reliable D call. CDR1 is SSHAT and CDR2 is FNYEAQ in the germline V gene (reference sequence). The V and J ends lost 1 base and 1 base respectively, with 8 bases between them. CDR3 length: 14 amino acids. As DNA, the CDR3 is TGTGCCAGCAGCTTAGGTACAGATTCCTACGAGCAGTACTTC. Residues: CASSLGTDSYEQYF.

This sequence joins TRBV6-5 and TRBJ1-5; weak D call: TRBD1 (5 bases). This CDR3 is built from 15 residues. V lost 0 bases, J lost 9 bases, and 15 bases lay in between. Germline V gene sequence: CDR1 MNHEY, CDR2 SVGAGI. This CDR3 reads CASSYSGGGGGPQHF. CDR3 in DNA: TGTGCCAGCAGTTACTCTGGGGGAGGAGGTGGGCCCCAGCATTTT.

This clone was seen only once. The V and J genes are TRBV6-6 and TRBJ2-7; no definite D call. CDR1 is MNHNY and CDR2 is SVGAGI in the germline V gene (reference sequence). CDR3 length: 14 residues. The V and J ends lost 8 bases and 1 base respectively, with 15 bases between them. In DNA, the CDR3 is TGTGCCAGCTCCGGGCAGGTGCATTCCTACGAGCAGTACTTC. Translated: CASSGQVHSYEQYF.

The chain carries TRBV5-1 and TRBJ2-3, with a possible D match to TRBD1 (7 bases). This CDR3 region has 16 residues. Germline CDR1 reads SGHRS; CDR2 reads YFSETQ. Trimming removed 2 bases at V and 3 bases at J, with 16 bases between. The chain's CDR3 is CASSLRAGGGTDTQYF. CDR3 DNA sequence: TGCGCCAGCAGCTTACGTGCAGGGGGAGGAACAGATACGCAGTATTTT.

This clone was detected once. The chain couples TRBV5-5 to TRBJ2-7; D is undetermined. The length of the CDR3 is 14 residues. From germline, CDR1 is SGHKS and CDR2 YYEKEE (reference sequence). V lost 3 bases, J lost 2 bases, and 12 bases lay in between. The CDR3 protein is CASSWAAVPYEQYF. As DNA, the CDR3 is TGTGCCAGCAGCTGGGCAGCCGTTCCCTACGAGCAGTACTTC.